Below are 27 T cell receptor beta chains sequenced from a single sample in a study of blood T cell repertoires in COVID-19. TCRdb's copy holds only in-frame clones and misses some; the assay was immunoSEQ multiplex PCR. The sample shows 35,000 to 55,000 clones, 69% of them seen only once. Sequenced sample: peripheral blood. Every receptor here comes from a man older than 75 with acute or convalescent COVID-19.

This clone was recorded only once. V is TRBV12-5 and J is TRBJ2-4; tentatively, D is TRBD1 (6 bases). The CDR3 loop spans 16 amino acids. The germline V gene encodes CDR1 LGHNT and CDR2 FRNRAP. Trimming pared 3 bases from V and 4 bases from J, leaving 16 bases between. This CDR3 reads CASGFATTGTKNIQYF. CDR3 DNA sequence: TGTGCTAGTGGTTTCGCTACCACCGGGACAAAAAACATTCAGTACTTC.

This clone was seen only a few times. This rearrangement joins TRBV7-2 to TRBJ2-1; 16 bases are shared with TRBD2. The ends lost 3 bases at V and 7 bases at J; junction bases unmatched: 12. There are 19 residues in the CDR3. Germline-derived CDR1 and CDR2 are SGHTA and FQGNSA. The CDR3 DNA follows: TGTGCCAGCAGCTTGCGTCTACCGGGACTAGCGGGAGGGCTAAATGAGCAGTTCTTC. Residues: CASSLRLPGLAGGLNEQFF. Together with reference TRBV7-2 and TRBJ2-1, the CDR3 gives the full variable domain: GAGVSQSPSNKVTEKGKDVELRCDPISGHTALYWYRQSLGQGLEFLIYFQGNSAPDKSGLPSDRFSAERTGGSVSTLTIQRTQQEDSAVYLCASSLRLPGLAGGLNEQFFGPGTRLTVL.

This clone was seen a handful of times. The rearrangement links TRBV16 to TRBJ2-7; 12 bases are a match to TRBD2. The CDR3 is made up of 18 amino acids. Looked up from germline, CDR1 is KGHSY and CDR2 is FQNENV. V trimming: 3 bases; J trimming: 5 bases; junction bases outside the gene matches: 14. Here the CDR3 DNA reads TGTGCCAGCAGCCAGCCGGGACTAGCGGGCCCAAACCCCCACGAGCAGTACTTC. Translation gives CASSQPGLAGPNPHEQYF.

The chain recombines TRBV7-8 with TRBJ2-7, with a tentative D call TRBD1 (6 bases). The germline CDR1 and CDR2 sequences are SGHVS and FQNEAQ. CDR3 length: 14 residues. The V and J ends lost 0 bases and 5 bases respectively, with 11 bases between them. CDR3 sequence: CASSLAIQGHEQYF. The CDR3, as DNA: TGTGCCAGCAGCTTAGCCATACAGGGCCACGAGCAGTACTTC.

The genes are TRBV7-9 and TRBJ1-4, with 11 bases identical to TRBD1. After removal of 5 bases from V and 7 bases from J, the junction contained 3 bases not matched to a gene. The CDR3 is made up of 14 amino acids. Per the germline V gene, CDR1 is SEHNR and CDR2 is FQNEAQ (reference sequence). The CDR3 sequence: CASSPGTGGEKLFF. The CDR3 DNA reads as TGTGCCAGCAGCCCCGGGACAGGGGGTGAAAAACTGTTTTTT.

This rearrangement joins TRBV6-5 to TRBJ1-1; TRBD1 might be the D (5 bases). V was shortened by 8 bases and J by 3 bases, with 16 bases between the two germline ends. This CDR3 spans 14 amino acids. The germline CDR1 and CDR2 sequences are MNHEY and SVGAGI. CDR3 amino acids: CASGQGGRDTEAFF. The CDR3 DNA reads as TGTGCCAGCGGGCAGGGTGGTCGGGACACTGAAGCTTTCTTT.

The chain recombines TRBV11-2 with TRBJ1-6, with D unresolved. Trimming took off 0 bases at V and 0 bases at J, with 6 bases between the two ends. Germline V gene sequence: CDR1 SGHAT, CDR2 FQNNGV. The CDR3 is made up of 16 amino acids. This CDR3 reads CASSLDWSSYNSPLHF. CDR3 sequence (DNA): TGTGCCAGCAGCTTAGATTGGAGCTCCTATAATTCACCCCTCCACTTT. The full variable domain, rest sourced from reference TRBV11-2 and TRBJ1-6, is EAGVAQSPRYKIIEKRQSVAFWCNPISGHATLYWYQQILGQGPKLLIQFQNNGVVDDSQLPKDRFSAERLKGVDSTLKIQPAKLEDSAVYLCASSLDWSSYNSPLHFGNGTRLTVT.

This clone was picked up many times. The CDR3 DNA reads TGTGCCAGCAGCTTTAGCGGGGGGGCTGGCACCGGGGAGCTGTTTTTT. Its translation is CASSFSGGAGTGELFF. The rearrangement links TRBV9 to TRBJ2-2; 11 bases map to TRBD2. J was trimmed by 4 bases and V by 4 bases; bases with no gene match: 6. The CDR3 has 16 residues. Germline V CDR1 and CDR2: SGDLS, YYNGEE.

This clone has only one observation. This chain connects TRBV15 to TRBJ1-2, with D perhaps TRBD1 (6 bases). CDR3 length: 13 residues. V dropped 2 bases and J dropped 8 bases, with 12 bases sitting between them. Germline V gene sequence: CDR1 LNHNV, CDR2 YYDKDF (reference sequence). CDR3 amino acids: CATSRITGLGYTF. CDR3 DNA: TGTGCCACCAGCAGAATTACAGGGCTCGGCTACACCTTC.

The rearrangement links TRBV7-9 to TRBJ1-2; D is undetermined. The CDR3 consists of 14 residues. Trimming removed 4 bases at V and 9 bases at J, with 18 bases between. Germline CDR1 is SEHNR and CDR2 is FQNEAQ (reference sequence). CDR3 residues: CASSSLAGTRSYTF. Here the CDR3 DNA reads TGTGCCAGCAGCTCCTTAGCGGGAACTAGAAGCTACACCTTC.

The rearrangement links TRBV2 to TRBJ2-7, with TRBD1 identical over 8 bases. V dropped 6 bases and J dropped 3; count of bases not matched to a gene: 4. The CDR3 is 13 amino acids. Germline V gene sequence: CDR1 SNHLY, CDR2 FYNNEI. The CDR3 here is CASRRTGYYEQYF. CDR3 in DNA: TGTGCCAGCAGACGGACAGGGTACTACGAGCAGTACTTC.

This clone came up a few times. This chain uses TRBV10-3 with TRBJ2-4; no reliable D call. Germline CDR1 and CDR2: ENHRY and SYGVKD. CDR3 size: 12 residues. V lost 2 bases and J 6 bases, leaving 5 bases between the germline ends. Here the CDR3 reads CAISEDTNIQYF. CDR3 nucleotide sequence: TGTGCCATCAGTGAGGACACAAACATTCAGTACTTC.

The sample holds a few counts of this clone. The chain uses TRBV5-6 and TRBJ2-7; TRBD2 is a possible D gene (6 bases). The germline V and J ends were trimmed by 1 base and 5 bases, with 22 bases remaining between them. CDR3 length equals 17 residues. Germline V gene data show CDR1 as SGHDT and CDR2 as YYEEEE. The CDR3 here is CASSLISVLPGDNEQYF. Here the CDR3 DNA reads TGTGCCAGCAGCTTGATTAGTGTCCTCCCGGGAGACAACGAGCAGTACTTC. Supplemented by reference TRBV5-6 and TRBJ2-7, the full variable domain reads DAGVTQSPTHLIKTRGQQVTLRCSPKSGHDTVSWYQQALGQGPQFIFQYYEEEERQRGNFPDRFSGHQFPNYSSELNVNALLLGDSALYLCASSLISVLPGDNEQYFGPGTRLTVT.

The chain uses TRBV19 and TRBJ1-1; D is possibly TRBD1 (5 bases). Trimming took 1 base from V and 1 from J, leaving 10 bases between them. The germline V gene has CDR1 LNHDA and CDR2 SQIVND (reference sequence). CDR3 length: 15 amino acids. This chain's CDR3 is CASSIGGRPNTEAFF. CDR3 in DNA: TGTGCCAGTAGTATAGGGGGCAGACCGAACACTGAAGCTTTCTTT.

This clone was counted only a few times. J is TRBJ1-1 and V is TRBV6-5; weak D call: TRBD1 (6 bases). With 6 bases removed from V and 7 bases from J, the gap between germline ends came to 15 bases. Per the germline V gene, CDR1 is MNHEY and CDR2 is SVGAGI. CDR3 size: 13 residues. The CDR3 is CASRYREDREAFF. CDR3 DNA sequence: TGTGCCAGCAGGTACAGGGAGGATCGTGAAGCTTTCTTT.

The chain is built from TRBV30 and TRBJ2-2; 8 nucleotides line up with TRBD1. This CDR3 is 14 amino acids long. V trimming: 3 bases; J trimming: 3 bases; junction bases outside the gene matches: 3. The germline V gene has CDR1 GTSNPN and CDR2 SVGIG (reference sequence). The CDR3 region is CAWSQGAYTGELFF. In nucleotides, the CDR3 is TGTGCCTGGAGCCAGGGGGCCTACACCGGGGAGCTGTTTTTT.

The chain uses TRBV4-2 and TRBJ1-1; the D gene is possibly TRBD1 (6 bases). From germline, CDR1 is LGHNA and CDR2 YNFKEQ. CDR3 length: 16 amino acids. V was trimmed by 2 bases and J by 6 bases, leaving 19 bases between them. Here the CDR3 DNA reads TGTGCCAGCAGCCAAAAATTGGACAGCCTCGGCGCTGAAGCTTTCTTT. It translates to CASSQKLDSLGAEAFF.

The chain is built from TRBV6-5 and TRBJ1-2; 8 nucleotides align to TRBD1. V was clipped by 6 bases and J by 6 bases; unmatched bases: 6. This CDR3 region has 13 residues. Germline lookup yields CDR1 MNHEY and CDR2 SVGAGI. The CDR3 coding sequence is TGTGCCAGCAGAGAGGGACAGGCAAATGGCTACACCTTC. The encoded protein is CASREGQANGYTF.

The J gene is TRBJ2-1, the V gene TRBV10-2, with 13 bases aligning to TRBD2. CDR1 WSHSY and CDR2 SAAADI come from the germline V gene. The CDR3 loop spans 14 amino acids. The junction had 3 bases not matched to a gene; V was cut back by 5 bases and J by 8 bases. The DNA for the CDR3 is TGCGCCAGCAGTACAGGACTAGCGGGAGATGAGCAGTTCTTC. This sequence encodes CASSTGLAGDEQFF.

The rearrangement joins TRBV7-8 to TRBJ2-3; possible D gene TRBD2, 5 bases. The CDR3 has 15 amino acids. V lost 1 base, J lost 0 bases, and 8 bases lay in between. CDR1 and CDR2 from the germline V gene are SGHVS and FQNEAQ. The CDR3 loop reads CASSLVRASTDTQYF. The DNA of the CDR3 is TGTGCCAGCAGCTTAGTGCGGGCTAGCACAGATACGCAGTATTTT.

The sample holds a few counts of this clone. This chain links TRBV7-9 with TRBJ1-5; 11 bases are shared with TRBD1. After removal of 5 bases from V and 6 bases from J, the junction contained 6 bases not matched to a gene. This CDR3 is built from 15 residues. The germline gives CDR1 SEHNR, CDR2 FQNEAQ (reference sequence). The CDR3 DNA follows: TGTGCCAGCAGCCGGACAGGGGGCGGAGGTCAGCCCCAGCATTTT. Its translation: CASSRTGGGGQPQHF. Combining the CDR3 with reference TRBV7-9 and TRBJ1-5 gives the whole variable domain DTGVSQNPRHKITKRGQNVTFRCDPISEHNRLYWYRQTLGQGPEFLTYFQNEAQLEKSRLLSDRFSAERPKGSFSTLEIQRTEQGDSAMYLCASSRTGGGGQPQHFGDGTRLSIL.

The rearrangement links TRBV5-1 to TRBJ2-3, with 10 bases fitting TRBD1. The germline gives CDR1 SGHRS, CDR2 YFSETQ. The CDR3 totals 16 residues. V shed 0 bases and J 1 base; nucleotides not matched to a gene: 2. The CDR3 DNA reads TGCGCCAGCAGCTTGGCCGGGACAGGGGGCACAGATACGCAGTATTTT. Amino acids: CASSLAGTGGTDTQYF.

This clone was counted once. The chain couples TRBV20-1 to TRBJ2-5; a weak D match, TRBD1 (6 bases). The CDR3 has 13 amino acids. V lost 3 bases and J lost 4, with 12 bases in between. The germline CDR1 and CDR2 sequences are DFQATT and SNEGSKA (reference sequence). This CDR3 reads CSASFPGAETQYF. DNA for the CDR3: TGCAGTGCTAGTTTTCCAGGGGCAGAGACCCAGTACTTC.

This rearrangement joins TRBV11-3 to TRBJ2-1; 9 bases fit TRBD2. CDR3 size: 15 residues. Germline V lookup: CDR1 SGHNT, CDR2 YENEEA. V was clipped by 2 bases and J by 2 bases; unmatched bases: 1. CDR3 sequence reads: CASSLRLAAYNEQFF. CDR3 coding DNA: TGTGCCAGCAGCTTACGACTAGCGGCCTACAATGAGCAGTTCTTC.

The chain carries TRBV30 and TRBJ2-1, with 11 nucleotides matching TRBD2. This CDR3 is built from 15 residues. Germline lookup yields CDR1 GTSNPN and CDR2 SVGIG (reference sequence). The V and J ends lost 2 bases and 3 bases, in that order; junction bases with no gene match: 3. CDR3 in amino acids: CAWSKGLADYNEQFF. The CDR3 DNA sequence: TGTGCCTGGAGTAAGGGACTAGCGGACTACAATGAGCAGTTCTTC.

Comments on this clone: One junction end does not reproduce the germline sequence, and a read error may be involved. This sample includes further DNA sequences coding for the same CDR3. This sequence joins TRBV6-1 and TRBJ2-7; TRBD1 might be the D (5 bases). The V gene's germline CDR1 is MNHNS and CDR2 SASEGT. The CDR3 sequence is 15 residues long. Here the CDR3 reads CASSEGAGSFYEQYF. CDR3 bases: TGTGCCAGCAGTGAAGGGGCAGGGTCCTTTTACGAGCAGTACTTT.

V gene TRBV5-6 combines with J gene TRBJ1-2; maybe TRBD1 (6 bases). Germline lookup yields CDR1 SGHDT and CDR2 YYEEEE. V was shortened by 0 bases and J by 7 bases, with 13 bases between the two germline ends. The CDR3 has 14 residues. The CDR3 nucleotides are TGTGCCAGCAGCTTGGAAGGGTTGGGGGCTGGCTACACCTTC. This translates into CASSLEGLGAGYTF.